This T cell receptor (beta chain) is drawn from a study of response to subunit inactivated influenza vaccine. The length of the CDR3 is 15 residues. The V gene's germline CDR1 is LGHNA and CDR2 YSLEER. Trimming removed 0 bases at V and 5 bases at J, with 11 bases between. One entry per CDR3 protein, called by TCRdb with MiXCR from the RT-PCR reads. Among about 780,000 distinct CDR3 sequences listed, about 18% were seen once. The TCR originated in a man aged 45-65 years who received an inactivated influenza vaccine. Sequencing used PBMCs from blood, obtained 5 to 6 days after vaccination. The J gene is TRBJ1-5, the V gene TRBV4-3; D ambiguous. CDR3 nucleotides: TGCGCCAGCAGCCAAGATGAGGGCAGCTATCAGCCCCAGCATTTT. It codes for CASSQDEGSYQPQHF.